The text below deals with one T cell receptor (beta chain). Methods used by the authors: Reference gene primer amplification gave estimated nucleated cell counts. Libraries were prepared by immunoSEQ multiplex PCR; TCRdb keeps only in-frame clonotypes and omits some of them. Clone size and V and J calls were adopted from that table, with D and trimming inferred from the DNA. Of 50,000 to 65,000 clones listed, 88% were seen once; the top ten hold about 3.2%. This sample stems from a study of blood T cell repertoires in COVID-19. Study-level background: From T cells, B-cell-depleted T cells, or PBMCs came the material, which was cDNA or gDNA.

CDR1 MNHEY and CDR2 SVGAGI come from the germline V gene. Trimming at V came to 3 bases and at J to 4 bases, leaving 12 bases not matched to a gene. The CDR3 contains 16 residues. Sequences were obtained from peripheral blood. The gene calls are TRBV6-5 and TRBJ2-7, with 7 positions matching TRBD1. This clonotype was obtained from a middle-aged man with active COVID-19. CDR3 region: CASSYSYGTVSYEQYF. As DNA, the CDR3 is TGTGCCAGCAGTTATTCTTACGGGACAGTTTCTTACGAGCAGTACTTC.